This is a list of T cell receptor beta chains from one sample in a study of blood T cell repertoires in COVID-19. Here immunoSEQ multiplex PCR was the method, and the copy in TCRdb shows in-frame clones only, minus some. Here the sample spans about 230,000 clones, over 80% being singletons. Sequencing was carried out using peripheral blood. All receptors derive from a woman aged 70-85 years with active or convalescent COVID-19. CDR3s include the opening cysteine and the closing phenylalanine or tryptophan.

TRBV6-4 CASSVTGGSGANVLTF
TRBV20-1 CSASVASEGWDGYTF
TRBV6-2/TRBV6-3 CASSYRDSTDTQYF
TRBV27 CASSFRLAEFTDTQYF
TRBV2 CASPVGRSYNEQFF
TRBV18 CASRSSVDTEAFF
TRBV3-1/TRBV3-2 CASSQDVIGLGVVGYNSPLHF
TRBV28 CASSSPFSGLAVENEQFF
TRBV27 CASHTGGSNQPQHF
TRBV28 CASTGTGVVGYTF
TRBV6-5 CASRTTSIHTGELFF
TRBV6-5 CASALSQPQHF